The 3 T cell receptor beta chains below were found in one sample sequenced in a study of blood T cell repertoires in COVID-19. The repertoire was sequenced with immunoSEQ multiplex PCR; TCRdb's copy has only in-frame clones and lacks some. The data contain 60,000 to 80,000 clones, roughly 86% of them singletons. Sequenced material: peripheral blood. These receptors originate from a man between 70 and 80 years old with acute or convalescent COVID-19.

The V call is TRBV5-1, the J call TRBJ1-6; D gene uncertain. The ends were cut back, 1 base at V and 10 bases at J, with 15 bases in the middle. CDR1 and CDR2 (germline): SGHRS, YFSETQ. The CDR3 is 15 residues long. The CDR3 spells CASSLLAGLESPLHF. The CDR3 DNA reads TGCGCCAGCAGCTTGCTAGCGGGATTGGAATCACCCCTCCACTTT.

The chain uses TRBV18 and TRBJ2-2; D is perhaps TRBD1 (5 bases). V was cut by 6 bases and J by 6 bases, with 11 bases left in between. This CDR3 region has 13 residues. The germline gives CDR1 KGHSH, CDR2 LQKENI. Here the CDR3 reads CASSVQGSGELFF. Here the CDR3 DNA reads TGTGCCAGCTCTGTCCAGGGTTCCGGGGAGCTGTTTTTT.

The chain uses TRBV5-1 and TRBJ2-3, with 9 bases that match TRBD1. V was clipped by 3 bases and J by 0 bases; unmatched bases: 11. There are 18 residues in the CDR3. Germline V CDR1 and CDR2: SGHRS, YFSETQ. CDR3 amino acids: CASSSGQGYAPSTDTQYF. For the CDR3, the DNA is TGCGCCAGCAGCTCGGGACAGGGTTACGCGCCTAGCACAGATACGCAGTATTTT. The whole variable domain, filled in from reference TRBV5-1 and TRBJ2-3, reads KAGVTQTPRYLIKTRGQQVTLSCSPISGHRSVSWYQQTPGQGLQFLFEYFSETQRNKGNFPGRFSGRQFSNSRSEMNVSTLELGDSALYLCASSSGQGYAPSTDTQYFGPGTRLTVL.